What follows is one TCR beta chain and its context. The data originate from a study of T cell changes during pregnancy in multiple sclerosis. TCRdb's copy holds only in-frame clones and misses some; the assay was immunoSEQ multiplex PCR. The profile shows about 60,000 clones, approximately 95% of them singletons. CDR1 is MDHEN and CDR2 is SYDVKM in the germline V gene. CDR3 size: 14 residues. The germline V and J ends were trimmed by 8 bases and 3 bases, with 16 bases remaining between them. The rearrangement uses TRBV28 and TRBJ2-5; possible D gene TRBD2, 5 bases. The TCR was taken from a female donor with multiple sclerosis, enrolled in a pregnancy study. Sequenced here: CD8+ T cells from peripheral blood mononuclear cells, sampled in the second trimester of pregnancy. CDR3 amino acids: CASHPVRGKETQYF. As DNA, the CDR3 is TGTGCCAGCCATCCCGTCCGGGGAAAAGAGACCCAGTACTTC.